This passage covers 18 T cell receptor beta chains from one sample sequenced in a study of blood T cell repertoires in COVID-19. Method: immunoSEQ multiplex PCR; TCRdb's copy keeps in-frame clones and lacks some. The sample lists about 180,000 clones; roughly nine tenths were seen once. The sequencing sample was made of PBMCs or T cells enriched from blood (not recorded which). Receptors were obtained from a woman aged 40-49 years with acute COVID-19.

The gene calls are TRBV5-1 and TRBJ2-2, with D perhaps TRBD1 (5 bases). Trimming took off 1 base at V and 4 bases at J, with 17 bases between the two ends. Germline V gives CDR1 SGHRS, CDR2 YFSETQ. The CDR3 has 17 amino acids. Here the CDR3 reads CASSLNSPGQPTGELFF. The CDR3 DNA sequence: TGCGCCAGCAGCTTGAATTCCCCAGGGCAGCCCACCGGGGAGCTGTTTTTT. Combining the CDR3 with reference TRBV5-1 and TRBJ2-2 gives the whole variable domain KAGVTQTPRYLIKTRGQQVTLSCSPISGHRSVSWYQQTPGQGLQFLFEYFSETQRNKGNFPGRFSGRQFSNSRSEMNVSTLELGDSALYLCASSLNSPGQPTGELFFGEGSRLTVL.

At least ten counts were recorded for this clone. The CDR3 DNA sequence: TGCGCCAGCAGCCCCGGGAGGGGACCCGAACTCTCTGGAAACACCATATATTTT. Protein product: CASSPGRGPELSGNTIYF. The gene calls are TRBV5-1 and TRBJ1-3; the D gene is possibly TRBD1 (5 bases). Trimming took 4 bases from V and 0 from J, leaving 20 bases between them. Looked up from germline, CDR1 is SGHRS and CDR2 is YFSETQ. The CDR3 has 18 amino acids.

V gene TRBV24-1 combines with J gene TRBJ2-7; weak D call: TRBD1 (6 bases). Per germline, CDR1 KGHDR and CDR2 SFDVKD. This CDR3 contains 15 residues. Trimming pared 2 bases from V and 2 bases from J, leaving 12 bases between. CDR3 bases: TGTGCCACCAGTGATTCTAGGACAGTTCCCTACGAGCAGTACTTC. This codes for CATSDSRTVPYEQYF.

The V gene is TRBV27, the J gene TRBJ2-5; 15 nucleotides match TRBD2. The CDR3 is 17 amino acids. V trimming: 5 bases; J trimming: 1 base; junction bases outside the gene matches: 5. The germline gives CDR1 MNHEY, CDR2 SMNVEV (reference sequence). In DNA form, the CDR3 reads TGTGCCAGCAGTCAAGGACTAGCGGGGGGGCCCCAAGAGACCCAGTACTTC. This encodes CASSQGLAGGPQETQYF.

This clone was counted only a few times. This chain connects TRBV4-1 to TRBJ1-1, with D perhaps TRBD1 (5 bases). V dropped 1 base and J dropped 3 bases, with 18 bases sitting between them. CDR3 size: 17 residues. The germline CDR1 and CDR2 sequences are MGHRA and YSYEKL. CDR3 sequence reads: CASSQGWLSGGDTEAFF. The CDR3 region has the DNA TGCGCCAGCAGCCAAGGGTGGCTGTCGGGGGGGGACACTGAAGCTTTCTTT.

The V gene is TRBV27, the J gene TRBJ2-3; tentatively, D is TRBD2 (6 bases). The CDR3 contains 15 residues. V was cut by 6 bases and J by 8 bases, with 21 bases left in between. Germline values: CDR1 MNHEY, CDR2 SMNVEV (reference sequence). The CDR3, as DNA: TGTGCCAGCAGGACGGGAGCTTCATCGTCGGGTACGCAGTATTTT. This translates into CASRTGASSSGTQYF.

The chain joins TRBV11-2 to TRBJ2-7, with D perhaps matching TRBD2 (6 bases). V lost 1 base and J lost 0, with 10 bases in between. CDR1 is SGHAT and CDR2 is FQNNGV in the germline V gene. The CDR3 covers 15 residues. Here the CDR3 reads CASSLVPSDSYEQYF. CDR3 DNA: TGTGCCAGCAGCTTAGTTCCTAGCGACTCCTACGAGCAGTACTTC.

The chain joins TRBV7-2 to TRBJ2-5; D may be TRBD1 (5 bases). CDR1 and CDR2 (germline): SGHTA, FQGNSA. This CDR3 has 15 amino acids. Between the trimmed V and J ends, which lost 2 bases and 5 bases, there was a span of 15 bases. CDR3 sequence: CASSLFGQKGETQYF. CDR3 coding DNA: TGTGCCAGCAGCTTATTTGGTCAAAAGGGGGAGACCCAGTACTTC. Using reference TRBV7-2 and TRBJ2-5 for the parts outside the CDR3, the full variable domain is GAGVSQSPSNKVTEKGKDVELRCDPISGHTALYWYRQSLGQGLEFLIYFQGNSAPDKSGLPSDRFSAERTGGSVSTLTIQRTQQEDSAVYLCASSLFGQKGETQYFGPGTRLLVL.

J is TRBJ2-2 and V is TRBV2, with no clear D. The CDR3 length is 15 residues. Trimming removed 4 bases from V and 1 base from J, with 10 bases in between. CDR1 and CDR2 (germline): SNHLY, FYNNEI. The CDR3 here is CASSGNYRNTGELFF. The CDR3 bases are TGTGCCAGCAGTGGAAATTACAGGAACACCGGGGAGCTGTTTTTT.

Note on this clone: The junction shows a germline mismatch at one end, possibly a read error. The chain recombines TRBV11-2 with TRBJ1-5; D may be TRBD1 (6 bases). Germline V gene sequence: CDR1 SGHAT, CDR2 FQNNGV. CDR3 size: 12 residues. The CDR3 loop reads CASSVDGGLQHF. Written as DNA, the CDR3 is TGTGCCAGCAGCGTAGACGGGGGGCTTCAGCATTTT.

The rearrangement joins TRBV27 to TRBJ2-2; 12 bases match TRBD1. Unmatched junction bases numbered 5, after V lost 6 bases and J lost 6 bases. This CDR3 contains 15 residues. Looked up from germline, CDR1 is MNHEY and CDR2 is SMNVEV (reference sequence). The CDR3 spells CASSPGTGGPGELFF. CDR3 sequence (DNA): TGTGCCAGCAGCCCCGGGACAGGGGGCCCCGGGGAGCTGTTTTTT.

The V gene is TRBV2, the J gene TRBJ2-3; 8 positions match TRBD2. Per the germline V gene, CDR1 is SNHLY and CDR2 is FYNNEI. The CDR3 loop spans 13 amino acids. V lost 5 bases and J lost 4; bases outside the gene matches: 2. CDR3 loop: CASSRGGPDTQYF. CDR3 in DNA: TGTGCCAGCAGTCGGGGGGGGCCAGATACGCAGTATTTT.

This chain links TRBV13 with TRBJ1-1; a weak D match, TRBD1 (5 bases). Germline CDR1 is PRHDT and CDR2 is FYEKMQ (reference sequence). This CDR3 has 14 residues. V was clipped by 1 base and J by 1 base, with 7 bases between them. CDR3 sequence (DNA): TGTGCCAGCAGCTTAGTCGGACAGAACACTGAAGCTTTCTTT. Translating it yields CASSLVGQNTEAFF.

This clone occurred once. The chain joins TRBV12-5 to TRBJ2-3, with 8 bases aligning to TRBD1. Germline V gene sequence: CDR1 LGHNT, CDR2 FRNRAP. The CDR3 runs 18 residues. Losses at the gene ends were 0 bases for V and 2 bases for J; bases not matched to a gene: 10. CDR3 coding DNA: TGTGCTAGTGGTTTGGTACGGACAGGGCGACAGAACACAGATACGCAGTATTTT. Translated, it gives CASGLVRTGRQNTDTQYF.

V and J are TRBV4-2 and TRBJ2-5; D call uncertain. The CDR3 length is 15 residues. CDR1 is LGHNA and CDR2 is YNFKEQ in the germline V gene. V shed 1 base and J shed 0 bases, with 9 bases lying between them. CDR3 loop: CASSQANNNQETQYF. Written as DNA, the CDR3 is TGTGCCAGCAGCCAAGCGAACAACAACCAAGAGACCCAGTACTTC.

The V call is TRBV6-5, the J call TRBJ2-1; 10 bases agree with TRBD2. Unmatched junction bases numbered 5, after V lost 6 bases and J lost 3 bases. Germline V gene data show CDR1 as MNHEY and CDR2 as SVGAGI. The CDR3 has 15 residues. The CDR3 here is CASRLSGRDYNEQFF. In nucleotides, the CDR3 is TGTGCCAGCAGATTGAGCGGGAGGGACTACAATGAGCAGTTCTTC.

The V gene is TRBV24-1, the J gene TRBJ2-5; D may be TRBD2 (5 bases). The CDR3 extends over 13 amino acids. V lost 3 bases and J lost 9, with 13 bases in between. Germline CDR1 reads KGHDR; CDR2 reads SFDVKD. In DNA, the CDR3 is TGTGCCACCAGTGATCTTCCTGGGCGGGCCCAGTACTTC. Protein: CATSDLPGRAQYF.

This chain uses TRBV28 with TRBJ1-5; 8 nucleotides agree with TRBD1. CDR1 is MDHEN, CDR2 SYDVKM, per germline. J lost 6 bases, V lost 3 bases, and 7 bases had no gene match. This CDR3 has 15 residues. CDR3 sequence (DNA): TGTGCCAGCAGTTTCGTGCAGGGGGCGACTCAGCCCCAGCATTTT. This codes for CASSFVQGATQPQHF.